This T cell receptor (beta chain) emerged from a study of metastatic and nonmetastatic thyroid tumors. At the level of the study: Repertoires of blood and of tissue (tumor or nodule) from malignant and benign thyroid patients were compared.

Only a few counts were recorded for this clone. Its matching antigen is unknown. This may arise from a read error, as a much more abundant clone is one base away. Other DNA sequences from this sample encode an identical CDR3 as well. Every patient was untreated before thyroid surgery. Via MiXCR, TCRdb re-called the PCR reads. The table lists about 40,000 clones, over 10% of them singletons. Germline V gene lookup returns CDR1 ENHRY and CDR2 SYGVKD. After removal of 6 bases from V and 5 bases from J, the junction contained 9 bases not matched to a gene. This CDR3 is built from 14 residues. General study findings and limits: It was reported that TCR beta diversity was significantly higher in malignant thyroid tumors than benign nodules, in blood and tumor.

This receptor was obtained from a female donor with papillary thyroid cancer or a benign thyroid nodule (not recorded which). Some clones in this sample may be carry-over from other donors' samples. Sequenced input: blood. This chain uses TRBV10-3 with TRBJ2-5; TRBD2 matches at 7 bases. CDR3 DNA: TGTGCCATCAGCGTGGGAGGGCCGCGCGAGACCCAGTACTTC. It translates to CAISVGGPRETQYF.